This T cell receptor beta chain was sequenced for a study of blood T cell repertoires in COVID-19 (TCRdb year 2020). With regard to the full study: Samples from collaborators originated in the United States, Italy and Spain and spanned both the acute and convalescent phases of COVID-19. The prospective study material was composed of cDNA or gDNA derived from T cells, B-cell-depleted T cells, or PBMCs. Deeply sampled blood TCRbeta repertoires from subjects exposed to, actively infected with, or recovered from COVID-19 were included in the dataset. The repertoires were released in a freely available public database intended as a resource for research on the immune response to SARS-CoV-2. Samples were obtained from the ongoing ImmuneRACE study (first 160 participants) and from over 1,000 subjects provided by 6 global collaborators. Sample metadata almost always included a de-identified subject ID, COVID-19 status, age in years and sex. Where HLA class I and class II types were available, the types were taken from metadata supplied by the sample provider, not from assay-based typing.

The V end gives up 0 bases and the J end 7 bases, leaving 12 bases in the junction not matched to a gene. The germline V gene specifies SGHRS as CDR1 and YFSETQ as CDR2. The CDR3 contains 16 residues, cysteine and phenylalanine counted. The CDR3 DNA has 48 bases and is translated from base 1. Participants in the prospective study were aged roughly 18 to 90 years, lived in 24 United States geographic areas, and enrolled through a virtual design. In the prospective study, cohorts were assigned on the basis of participant-reported clinical history obtained from a screening survey and a study questionnaire. Recovered participants in ImmuneRACE Cohort 3 were defined by two consecutive negative NP/OP PCR tests, clearance by a healthcare professional, or resolution of symptoms. In the prospective study, whole blood, serum and a nasopharyngeal or oropharyngeal swab were collected from each participant by mobile phlebotomists. Participants in the prospective study had the option to provide additional blood draws and questionnaires over a roughly 2-month period. Before DNA extraction, prospective study blood samples were shipped either frozen or at room temperature.

The immunoSEQ Assay, a bias-controlled multiplex PCR, was used to amplify TCRbeta CDR3 regions from genomic DNA. As for the authors' bioinformatics: Within the assay, amplification of reference gene primers was used to estimate how many nucleated cells each sample contained. To quantify the absolute abundance of each unique TCRbeta CDR3 rearrangement, sequence reads were collapsed and filtered. For each sample, productive Simpson clonality was calculated by taking the square root of Simpson's diversity index across productive rearrangements. TCRdb provides this immuneACCESS table in a form limited to in-frame rearrangements. Some clones are lacking; in checked studies, under half of them reflect an unresolved V gene, and why the rest are absent is not known. The V and J calls and clone size are taken from that table; D and trimming were inferred from the DNA. The sample table contains some 390,000 clones; only one count was recorded for approximately 90% of them. Together, the top ten hold around 1.1% of the sample.

As to this clone: Its specific antigen is unknown. The record has no base qualities; no much larger clone is one base away.

Paper-wide results and their limitations: How much clinical and demographic metadata was included differed by source and by participant, and the metadata was provided uncurated.

This chain is built from TRBV5-1 and TRBJ2-7, with TRBD1 identical over 8 junction bases. The material sequenced was PBMCs or T cells enriched from blood (not recorded which). The sequence derives from a man aged 25 to 40 who had recovered from COVID-19. For the CDR3, the sequence is CASSLEGTGLWGEQYF. The DNA sequence follows: TGCGCCAGCAGCTTGGAGGGGACAGGATTGTGGGGAGAGCAGTACTTC.